The 17 T cell receptor beta chains given below trace back to one sample, sequenced in a study of early T cells in non-severe SARS-CoV-2 infection. TCRdb recomputed calls from the 5' RACE reads with MiXCR, one row per CDR3 protein. The table lists tens of thousands of distinct CDR3 sequences, 20% to 25% of them singletons, with approximately 15% in the top ten. The source was whole blood, collected at baseline. Receptors were obtained from an adult who was a healthcare worker with PCR-confirmed SARS-CoV-2 infection or an uninfected control (not recorded which).

There are a few counts of this clonotype. The CDR3 here is CASSETGQAYEQYF. CDR3 coding DNA: TGTGCCAGCAGTGAAACGGGACAGGCCTACGAGCAGTACTTC. J is TRBJ2-7 and V is TRBV2; 8 positions match TRBD1. Germline assignment: CDR1 SNHLY and CDR2 FYNNEI. The CDR3 has 14 amino acids. With 2 bases clipped from V and 2 bases from J, the junction kept 2 bases outside the gene matches.

The rearrangement links TRBV12-3 or TRBV12-4 to TRBJ1-3; TRBD1 might be the D (5 bases). The CDR3 loop spans 14 amino acids. Trimming took 6 bases from V and 0 from J, leaving 9 bases between them. For the CDR3, the DNA is TGTGCCAGCAGGGCAGGGACCTCTGGAAACACCATATATTTT. It is translated as CASRAGTSGNTIYF.

CDR3: CASSSSTDEAFF. The CDR3 DNA follows: TGCGCCAGCAGCTCCTCGACAGACGAAGCTTTCTTT. J is TRBJ1-1 and V is TRBV5-1, with D perhaps TRBD1 (5 bases). The germline CDR1 and CDR2 sequences are SGHRS and YFSETQ. This CDR3 spans 12 amino acids. The V end lost 3 bases, the J end lost 8 bases, and 11 bases lay between the germline ends.

In nucleotides, the CDR3 is TGTGCCAGCTCTCCCGGGAGGGCGATGAATTCACCCCTCCACTTT. Protein sequence: CASSPGRAMNSPLHF. The chain links TRBV18 to TRBJ1-6; D gene uncertain. The CDR3 sequence is 15 residues long. Trimming cost V 6 bases and J 7 bases, with 16 bases left between them. The germline CDR1 and CDR2 sequences are KGHSH and LQKENI.

Concerning this clonotype itself: This may be a read error: a much more frequent sequence differs by one nucleotide. V gene TRBV7-2 combines with J gene TRBJ1-1; D remains unclear. The CDR3 has 13 residues. The V gene lost 0 bases and the J gene lost 1 base, with 3 bases spanning the gap. The V gene's germline CDR1 is SGHTA and CDR2 FQGNSA. The CDR3 DNA reads as TGTGCCAGCAGCTTAGCGACGAACACTGAAGCTTTCTTT. Protein: CASSLATNTEAFF.

The chain couples TRBV3-1 to TRBJ1-4; D unclear. Trimming removed 7 bases at V and 8 bases at J, with 14 bases between. Germline V CDR1 and CDR2: LGHDT, YNNKEL (reference sequence). The CDR3 contains 13 residues. The CDR3 nucleotides read TGTGCCAGCACCCCTCGACCTGGGGAAAAACTGTTTTTT. Translation gives CASTPRPGEKLFF. The full variable domain, in which reference TRBV3-1 and TRBJ1-4 provide the parts outside the CDR3, is DTAVSQTPKYLVTQMGNDKSIKCEQNLGHDTMYWYKQDSKKFLKIMFSYNNKELIINETVPNRFSPKSPDKAHLNLHINSLELGDSAVYFCASTPRPGEKLFFGSGTQLSVL.

This clonotype has a handful of counts. CDR3 DNA: TGTGCCAGCAGTTTAAATGGGGGTCTCGGCAATTCACCCCTCCACTTT. Its translation: CASSLNGGLGNSPLHF. The rearrangement joins TRBV12-3 or TRBV12-4 to TRBJ1-6, with a weak D call TRBD1 (5 bases). The CDR3 extends over 16 amino acids. The V and J ends lost 2 bases and 7 bases respectively, with 15 bases between them.

This clonotype was recorded only once. The V call is TRBV5-1, the J call TRBJ2-7, with TRBD2 as a possible D gene (6 bases). The germline CDR1 and CDR2 sequences are SGHRS and YFSETQ. The CDR3 is 12 residues long. V dropped 4 bases and J dropped 7 bases, with 12 bases sitting between them. CDR3 sequence (DNA): TGCGCCAGCAGCCCCCCCGGGAGAGAGCAGTACTTC. Its protein product is CASSPPGREQYF.

This sequence joins TRBV19 and TRBJ1-2; D is unresolved. The germline V and J ends were trimmed by 0 bases and 4 bases, with 9 bases remaining between them. The CDR3 totals 14 residues. Germline CDR1 and CDR2: LNHDA and SQIVND (reference sequence). The CDR3 loop is CASSIDHQSYGYTF. CDR3 nucleotide sequence: TGTGCCAGTAGTATAGATCATCAGAGCTATGGCTACACCTTC.

This clonotype has only a few counts. V and J are TRBV12-3 or TRBV12-4 and TRBJ1-2; D may be TRBD1 (6 bases). Deletions cut 6 bases from V and 4 bases from J, with 12 bases between. The CDR3 extends over 13 amino acids. The CDR3 DNA sequence: TGTGCCAGCAGCCCAGACAGGTTCTATGGCTACACCTTC. It specifies CASSPDRFYGYTF.

This chain uses TRBV4-1 with TRBJ2-5; 7 nucleotides align to TRBD1. The CDR3 has 15 residues. V was pared by 3 bases and J by 4 bases, with 8 bases of the junction left unmatched. Germline V gives CDR1 MGHRA, CDR2 YSYEKL. CDR3 in DNA: TGCGCCAGCAGCCAGAATGACAGGGTGACAGAGACCCAGTACTTC. As protein: CASSQNDRVTETQYF.

This clonotype was recorded a few times. This sequence joins TRBV28 and TRBJ2-1; 7 bases are a match to TRBD2. With 3 bases clipped from V and 3 bases from J, the junction kept 5 bases outside the gene matches. This CDR3 has 15 amino acids. Germline CDR1 MDHEN, CDR2 SYDVKM. The CDR3 is CASSLSGGGYNEQFF. CDR3 sequence (DNA): TGTGCCAGCAGTTTGTCGGGGGGAGGCTACAATGAGCAGTTCTTC.

The V gene is TRBV12-3 or TRBV12-4, the J gene TRBJ2-7; 11 nucleotides line up with TRBD2. The CDR3 length is 16 residues. Trimming took 5 bases from V and 0 from J; bases not matched to a gene: 6. CDR3 in amino acids: CASSPGLAVLSYEQYF. Written as DNA, the CDR3 is TGTGCCAGCAGTCCGGGACTAGCGGTCCTCTCCTACGAGCAGTACTTC.

In its sample, this clonotype was seen a few times. V is TRBV5-1 and J is TRBJ2-7, with TRBD2 matching 12 bases. Germline CDR1 and CDR2: SGHRS and YFSETQ. This CDR3 is 15 amino acids long. V lost 3 bases, J lost 2 bases, and 3 bases stayed unmatched. CDR3 bases: TGCGCCAGCAGCTCGGGACTAGCGGGTACCTACGAGCAGTACTTC. Amino acid sequence: CASSSGLAGTYEQYF.

The chain joins TRBV20-1 to TRBJ1-1; D uncertain. The germline gives CDR1 DFQATT, CDR2 SNEGSKA (reference sequence). V lost 6 bases and J lost 7, with 12 bases in between. This CDR3 comprises 11 residues. CDR3 sequence: CSARRTDEAFF. The CDR3 region has the DNA TGCAGTGCCAGGAGGACGGATGAAGCTTTCTTT.

The chain has TRBV7-9 and TRBJ1-4; D might be TRBD1 (5 bases). The ends were cut back, 1 base at V and 8 bases at J, with 20 bases in the middle. This CDR3 comprises 17 residues. Germline V gene data show CDR1 as SEHNR and CDR2 as FQNEAQ (reference sequence). The CDR3 nucleotides read TGTGCCAGCAGCTTAGACCCGCATCAGGGAGCGACCGAAAAACTGTTTTTT. It is translated as CASSLDPHQGATEKLFF.

This clonotype was seen ten or more times. The chain links TRBV5-1 to TRBJ2-1; a weak D match, TRBD2 (6 bases). Germline CDR1 SGHRS, CDR2 YFSETQ. V lost 2 bases and J 0 bases, leaving 15 bases between the germline ends. The CDR3 loop spans 17 amino acids. In nucleotides, the CDR3 is TGCGCCAGCAGCTTCGGCGGGGCAAAGAGCTCCTACAATGAGCAGTTCTTC. It yields the protein CASSFGGAKSSYNEQFF.